What follows describes a single T cell receptor beta chain. Its antigen remains unknown. This sample was included in a study of T cell repertoires in cytomegalovirus infection. About the research overall: Newly reported HLA-C-restricted and thoroughly characterized HLA-B-restricted CMV epitopes were employed. Public TCR beta signatures marked donors with CMV infection and the matching HLA. Study-wide findings and caveats: There were HLA-C-restricted CMV-specific TCR beta clonotypes dominating the ex vivo response.

Each CDR3 protein is one row after TCRdb ran MiXCR on the reads. The table lists some 500,000 distinct CDR3 sequences, approximately 40% of them singletons. This TCR came from a human donor in good health (CMV status not recorded). Some clones in this sample may be carry-over from other donors' samples. The material was cultured PBMCs, obtained from culture after CMV antigen stimulation.

The CDR3 DNA follows: TGTGCCAGTAGTATAGGATACGGACAAAGCAATCAGCCCCAGCATTTT. It encodes CASSIGYGQSNQPQHF. The chain recombines TRBV19 with TRBJ1-5; a weak D match, TRBD1 (5 bases). The CDR3 runs 16 residues. V lost 1 base, J lost 1 base, and 11 bases lay in between. The V gene's germline CDR1 is LNHDA and CDR2 SQIVND (reference sequence).